This TCR beta chain was sequenced for a study of T-cell reconstitution after alpha-beta-depleted transplantation in children. This clonotype was found a few times. V was cut by 5 bases and J by 3 bases, with 17 bases left in between. This CDR3 contains 16 residues. The library targeted TCRbeta and was prepared with unique molecular identifiers. One entry per CDR3 protein, called by TCRdb with MiXCR from the PCR reads. This table holds about 200,000 distinct CDR3 sequences, 6.6% found once. This receptor was taken from a boy between 2 and 10 years old with acute lymphoblastic leukemia, due to receive a stem cell transplant. The sample consisted of PBMCs, taken before TCRalphabeta/CD19-depleted stem cell transplant. V and J are TRBV12-3 or TRBV12-4 and TRBJ1-5; TRBD1 might be the D (5 bases). In nucleotides, the CDR3 is TGTGCCAGCAGTCTCCACGGGGGGGGTTCCAATCAGCCCCAGCATTTT. Amino acids: CASSLHGGGSNQPQHF.